These 30 T cell receptor beta chains came from one sample sequenced in a study of T cell repertoires in cytomegalovirus infection. TCRdb reprocessed the reads via MiXCR and lists one record per CDR3 protein. There are some 180,000 distinct CDR3 sequences in the sample; nearly 9.5% occur only once, and about 4.2% lies in the top ten. Sequenced material: PBMCs. The receptors shown here come from a human donor in good health (CMV status not recorded). Some clones in this sample may be carry-over from other donors' samples.

J is TRBJ2-1 and V is TRBV3-1, with 13 nucleotides matching TRBD2. CDR3 length: 13 amino acids. CDR1 and CDR2 (germline): LGHDT, YNNKEL (reference sequence). With V trimmed by 4 bases and J by 15 bases, 6 bases remained unmatched. CDR3 nucleotides: TGTGCCAGCAGCCCCGGACTAGCGGGAGCTCCGTTCTTC. Translation: CASSPGLAGAPFF.

Ten or more counts support this clonotype. The V call is TRBV2, the J call TRBJ1-3; D is uncertain. V lost 4 bases and J 0 bases, leaving 13 bases between the germline ends. The germline V gene encodes CDR1 SNHLY and CDR2 FYNNEI. There are 16 residues in the CDR3. For the CDR3, the DNA is TGTGCCAGCAGTGGCGGGCGAGCGAGCTCTGGAAACACCATATATTTT. The encoded protein is CASSGGRASSGNTIYF.

This clonotype has only a few counts. The rearrangement joins TRBV27 to TRBJ2-1; D is possibly TRBD2 (6 bases). Per germline, CDR1 MNHEY and CDR2 SMNVEV (reference sequence). The CDR3 spans 17 residues. The V gene lost 0 bases and the J gene lost 4 bases, with 16 bases spanning the gap. The DNA for the CDR3 is TGTGCCAGCAGTTTATCGTTCGGTACTAGCACATACAATGAGCAGTTCTTC. Translating gives CASSLSFGTSTYNEQFF.

This clonotype was detected many times. The genes are TRBV5-4 and TRBJ2-2, with 11 bases matching TRBD2. The V gene end was trimmed by 0 bases and the J gene end by 2 bases; junction bases not matched to a gene: 9. The CDR3 sequence is 19 residues long. Germline lookup yields CDR1 SGHNT and CDR2 YYREEE (reference sequence). In DNA form, the CDR3 reads TGTGCCAGCAGCTTGGGCGGGCTAGCGGGAGGAGAAAACACCGGGGAGCTGTTTTTT. Protein: CASSLGGLAGGENTGELFF.

This chain connects TRBV2 to TRBJ1-2; no definite D call. CDR3 length: 13 residues. Trimming removed 3 bases from V and 8 bases from J, with 13 bases in between. Germline V gene data show CDR1 as SNHLY and CDR2 as FYNNEI. CDR3 region: CASSDGILRGYTF. The CDR3 DNA reads as TGTGCCAGCAGTGATGGGATTTTGAGAGGCTACACCTTC.

As concerns this clonotype: This may come from a read error, since a much larger clone is one base off. This chain connects TRBV14 to TRBJ1-1; 8 bases align to TRBD1. Germline CDR1 SGHDN, CDR2 FVKESK. CDR3 length equals 17 residues. The CDR3 coding sequence is TGTGCCAGCAACCAAGATTTCCAGGGGGCCTTCAACACTGAAGCTTTCTTT. Protein product: CASNQDFQGAFNTEAFF.

This rearrangement joins TRBV12-3 or TRBV12-4 to TRBJ1-6; no firm D call. The CDR3 covers 14 residues. V shed 5 bases and J shed 7 bases, with 12 bases lying between them. The CDR3 bases are TGTGCCAGCAGTCCCGTCCTAGGGAATTCACCCCTCCACTTT. It encodes CASSPVLGNSPLHF.

A few counts support this clonotype. V usage is TRBV15 and J usage is TRBJ2-7; D not certain. The CDR3 extends over 13 amino acids. Germline CDR1 reads LNHNV; CDR2 reads YYDKDF (reference sequence). V lost 0 bases, J lost 2 bases, and 5 bases lay in between. In DNA form, the CDR3 reads TGTGCCACCAGCAGAGATTCAACCTACGAGCAGTACTTC. Its protein is CATSRDSTYEQYF.

The rearrangement joins TRBV7-9 to TRBJ2-3, with unresolved D. CDR3 length: 15 residues. Trimming left V 5 bases short and J 0 bases short, with 12 bases between. CDR1 SEHNR and CDR2 FQNEAQ come from the germline V gene (reference sequence). This CDR3 reads CASSRLGASTDTQYF. DNA for the CDR3: TGTGCCAGCAGCAGATTAGGTGCTAGCACAGATACGCAGTATTTT. Filled out from reference TRBV7-9 and TRBJ2-3, the complete variable domain reads DTGVSQNPRHKITKRGQNVTFRCDPISEHNRLYWYRQTLGQGPEFLTYFQNEAQLEKSRLLSDRFSAERPKGSFSTLEIQRTEQGDSAMYLCASSRLGASTDTQYFGPGTRLTVL.

The chain employs TRBV18 and TRBJ2-2, with no clear D. Looked up from germline, CDR1 is KGHSH and CDR2 is LQKENI. The V end was cut by 3 bases, the J end by 3 bases, with 5 bases between. This CDR3 has 13 residues. DNA for the CDR3: TGTGCCAGCTCACCCCTGGACACCGGGGAGCTGTTTTTT. The encoded protein is CASSPLDTGELFF.

The genes are TRBV11-2 and TRBJ1-1; D is ambiguous. Germline values: CDR1 SGHAT, CDR2 FQNNGV. Trimming took off 0 bases at V and 7 bases at J, with 15 bases between the two ends. The CDR3 has 15 residues. CDR3 residues: CASSLDPHRTSEAFF. CDR3 DNA sequence: TGTGCCAGCAGCTTAGATCCCCACAGAACTAGTGAAGCTTTCTTT.

This clonotype was picked up many times. The chain is built from TRBV11-2 and TRBJ2-3, with 7 positions matching TRBD1. This CDR3 contains 14 residues. Unmatched junction bases numbered 4, after V lost 5 bases and J lost 2 bases. Germline V gene data show CDR1 as SGHAT and CDR2 as FQNNGV. CDR3 bases: TGTGCCAGCAGCCCTACAGGGGACACAGATACGCAGTATTTT. Residues: CASSPTGDTDTQYF. The full variable domain, in which reference TRBV11-2 and TRBJ2-3 provide the parts outside the CDR3, is EAGVAQSPRYKIIEKRQSVAFWCNPISGHATLYWYQQILGQGPKLLIQFQNNGVVDDSQLPKDRFSAERLKGVDSTLKIQPAKLEDSAVYLCASSPTGDTDTQYFGPGTRLTVL.

The chain has TRBV19 and TRBJ2-2; D may correspond to TRBD1 or TRBD2 (6 bases each). The CDR3 consists of 17 residues. Looked up from germline, CDR1 is LNHDA and CDR2 is SQIVND (reference sequence). Trimming took 5 bases from V and 2 from J, leaving 18 bases between them. As DNA, the CDR3 is TGTGCCAGTAGTCTCGAAGGAGGGGGGATAAACACCGGGGAGCTGTTTTTT. Translated: CASSLEGGGINTGELFF.

This clonotype was found many times. The V gene is TRBV7-9, the J gene TRBJ1-2; tentative D call: TRBD1 (5 bases). Germline V CDR1 and CDR2: SEHNR, FQNEAQ (reference sequence). CDR3 length equals 14 residues. The germline V and J ends were trimmed by 5 bases and 2 bases, with 12 bases remaining between them. CDR3 amino acids: CASSQWDRNYGYTF. The CDR3 DNA reads TGTGCCAGCAGCCAGTGGGACCGGAACTATGGCTACACCTTC.

The chain is built from TRBV7-3 and TRBJ2-5; D possibly uses TRBD1 or TRBD2 (5 bases each). V dropped 6 bases and J dropped 3 bases, with 11 bases sitting between them. The germline V gene has CDR1 SGHTA and CDR2 FQGTGA. The CDR3 runs 13 residues. CDR3: CASRGRVEETQYF. CDR3 DNA sequence: TGTGCCAGCAGGGGACGGGTTGAAGAGACCCAGTACTTC.

This chain uses TRBV5-1 with TRBJ2-1, with D perhaps matching TRBD1 or TRBD2 (5 bases each). The germline V gene encodes CDR1 SGHRS and CDR2 YFSETQ. CDR3 length: 14 amino acids. V was shortened by 2 bases and J by 6 bases, with 12 bases between the two germline ends. For the CDR3, the DNA is TGCGCCAGCAGCTTCAGGGTAGAGGGCAATGAGCAGTTCTTC. This translates into CASSFRVEGNEQFF.

The chain is built from TRBV18 and TRBJ1-1; 7 bases line up with TRBD1. The CDR3 length is 14 residues. V lost 6 bases to trimming and J lost 2 bases; unmatched junction nucleotides: 6. The germline V gene has CDR1 KGHSH and CDR2 LQKENI. The CDR3 sequence is CASSTTGDNTEAFF. Here the CDR3 DNA reads TGTGCCAGCTCCACAACAGGGGATAACACTGAAGCTTTCTTT.

This clonotype was counted a few times. This chain connects TRBV15 to TRBJ2-6; tentatively, D is TRBD1 (7 bases). V dropped 6 bases and J dropped 0 bases, with 27 bases sitting between them. This CDR3 region has 21 residues. Germline CDR1 LNHNV, CDR2 YYDKDF (reference sequence). CDR3 DNA: TGTGCCACCAGGAGTGCGGGACAGAATACATCTAGGAGCTCTGGGGCCAACGTCCTGACTTTC. Its protein is CATRSAGQNTSRSSGANVLTF.

This clonotype has a count of ten or more. V and J are TRBV7-2 and TRBJ1-2, with D possibly matching TRBD1 (6 bases). The germline V gene encodes CDR1 SGHTA and CDR2 FQGNSA. V dropped 5 bases and J dropped 0 bases, with 19 bases sitting between them. CDR3 size: 17 residues. The CDR3 DNA sequence: TGTGCCAGCAGCCCTGAGGGGCAGGGGCTTCCTAACTATGGCTACACCTTC. Its protein is CASSPEGQGLPNYGYTF.

The chain uses TRBV11-2 and TRBJ2-1; tentatively, D is TRBD1 or TRBD2 (7 bases each). Germline V gene sequence: CDR1 SGHAT, CDR2 FQNNGV. CDR3 size: 14 residues. Trimming shortened V by 5 bases and J by 12 bases, and 20 bases separated the two germline ends. CDR3 sequence (DNA): TGTGCCAGCAGCCCCCAGGGGGGGGGATCGGCGCAGTTCTTC. Translating gives CASSPQGGGSAQFF. The full variable domain, with the rest looked up from reference TRBV11-2 and TRBJ2-1, is EAGVAQSPRYKIIEKRQSVAFWCNPISGHATLYWYQQILGQGPKLLIQFQNNGVVDDSQLPKDRFSAERLKGVDSTLKIQPAKLEDSAVYLCASSPQGGGSAQFFGPGTRLTVL.

The chain carries TRBV20-1 and TRBJ2-3, with TRBD2 matching 7 bases. Trimming took 0 bases from V and 2 from J; bases not matched to a gene: 8. Germline V gene sequence: CDR1 DFQATT, CDR2 SNEGSKA (reference sequence). There are 16 residues in the CDR3. In nucleotides, the CDR3 is TGCAGTGCTAGAGATGTCGTCGGGAGGTACACAGATACGCAGTATTTT. Translating it yields CSARDVVGRYTDTQYF.

At least ten counts were recorded for this clonotype. The J gene is TRBJ2-7, the V gene TRBV7-2; D is possibly TRBD1 (5 bases). The CDR3 totals 12 residues. V gave up 3 bases and J gave up 5 bases, with 8 bases separating them. Germline V CDR1 and CDR2: SGHTA, FQGNSA. CDR3 region: CASSLDTNEQYF. CDR3 coding DNA: TGTGCCAGCAGCTTGGACACCAACGAGCAGTACTTC.

This clonotype came up many times. This chain joins TRBV7-2 and TRBJ2-5; 8 nucleotides agree with TRBD2. Germline CDR1 is SGHTA and CDR2 is FQGNSA. This CDR3 comprises 15 residues. Unmatched junction bases numbered 5, after V lost 0 bases and J lost 5 bases. The chain's CDR3 is CASSLAAGGSETQYF. The CDR3, as DNA: TGTGCCAGCAGCTTAGCTGCGGGGGGCAGCGAGACCCAGTACTTC.

In its sample, this clonotype was seen many times. The chain carries TRBV28 and TRBJ1-6, with TRBD1 matching 11 bases. CDR3 length: 16 amino acids. V was pared by 3 bases and J by 10 bases, with 8 bases of the junction left unmatched. Germline V gene sequence: CDR1 MDHEN, CDR2 SYDVKM. CDR3 DNA sequence: TGTGCCAGCAGTTTCCACGGACAGGGGGCGGCATCACCCCTCCACTTT. It codes for CASSFHGQGAASPLHF.

The rearrangement uses TRBV20-1 and TRBJ2-1, with a tentative D call TRBD2 (6 bases). V shed 0 bases and J shed 5 bases, with 20 bases lying between them. CDR3 size: 17 residues. Germline-derived CDR1 and CDR2 are DFQATT and SNEGSKA (reference sequence). In DNA, the CDR3 is TGCAGTGCTAGAGATGAGGGCGGGGCCCGTCTCGACAATGAGCAGTTCTTC. It encodes CSARDEGGARLDNEQFF.

This clonotype has at least ten counts. CDR3 region: CASSLTTLGDYGYTF. DNA of the CDR3: TGTGCCAGCAGCCTCACCACCCTAGGAGACTATGGCTACACCTTC. This sequence joins TRBV7-2 and TRBJ1-2; D remains unclear. Trimming cost V 5 bases and J 3 bases, with 16 bases left between them. Germline values: CDR1 SGHTA, CDR2 FQGNSA. This CDR3 is built from 15 residues.

The chain is built from TRBV9 and TRBJ1-2; 10 bases agree with TRBD1. The CDR3 is 15 amino acids. V was clipped by 3 bases and J by 7 bases; unmatched bases: 9. Germline loops: CDR1 SGDLS, CDR2 YYNGEE. CDR3 residues: CASSGSGTGALGYTF. In nucleotides, the CDR3 is TGTGCCAGCAGCGGTTCCGGGACAGGGGCCCTTGGCTACACCTTC.

This clonotype was seen repeatedly, ten times or more. The DNA for the CDR3 is TGTGCCAGTAGTATCCAGGCAGGGAATCAGCCCCAGCATTTT. Its protein is CASSIQAGNQPQHF. The chain joins TRBV19 to TRBJ1-5; TRBD1 is a possible D gene (5 bases). CDR3 length equals 14 residues. Trimming took 3 bases from V and 4 from J, leaving 10 bases between them. Germline assignment: CDR1 LNHDA and CDR2 SQIVND (reference sequence).

This clonotype showed up many times. The rearrangement links TRBV11-2 to TRBJ2-3; D unclear. V was cut by 3 bases and J by 3 bases, with 7 bases left in between. Germline loops: CDR1 SGHAT, CDR2 FQNNGV. The CDR3 runs to 13 residues. The chain's CDR3 is CASSFSTTDTQYF. The CDR3 nucleotides read TGTGCCAGCAGCTTCAGCACGACAGATACGCAGTATTTT.

This clonotype has more than one count but fewer than ten. V is TRBV20-1 and J is TRBJ1-1, with 10 bases aligning to TRBD1. V shed 3 bases and J 1 base; nucleotides not matched to a gene: 8. CDR3 length: 16 amino acids. The germline V gene has CDR1 DFQATT and CDR2 SNEGSKA (reference sequence). The CDR3 DNA follows: TGCAGTGCTAGGGGGGACAGGGGAGCATCGAACACTGAAGCTTTCTTT. Protein product: CSARGDRGASNTEAFF.